Listed here are 32 T cell receptor beta chains from one sample, sequenced in a study of spatial heterogeneity in lung cancer. Time point described: blood at routine non-recurrence follow-up after resection. From the 5' RACE reads, TCRdb called clonotypes with MiXCR, one entry per CDR3 protein. The profile covers tens of thousands of distinct CDR3 sequences, with about 11% appearing a single time and approximately 30% taken by the ten largest. The sequences come from PBMCs, collected at follow-up. The receptors shown here come from a male donor with early-stage non-small cell lung cancer.

This clonotype appeared many times. The V and J genes are TRBV6-2 or TRBV6-3 and TRBJ2-5; 9 bases fit TRBD2. Losses at the gene ends were 6 bases for V and 1 base for J; bases not matched to a gene: 9. The germline V gene encodes CDR1 MNHEY and CDR2 SVGEGT. This CDR3 has 16 amino acids. In DNA form, the CDR3 reads TGTGCCAGCAGGAAAGCGGGAGGCCGACTCCAAGAGACCCAGTACTTC. Residues: CASRKAGGRLQETQYF.

This clonotype was counted ten times or more. The rearrangement uses TRBV20-1 and TRBJ1-1, with TRBD1 as a possible D gene (5 bases). This CDR3 region has 13 residues. The germline V and J ends were trimmed by 3 bases and 1 base, with 9 bases remaining between them. CDR1 DFQATT and CDR2 SNEGSKA come from the germline V gene (reference sequence). CDR3 residues: CSARVRGNTEAFF. The DNA of the CDR3 is TGCAGTGCTAGGGTGAGGGGGAACACTGAAGCTTTCTTT.

The chain couples TRBV24-1 to TRBJ2-3, with D possibly matching TRBD1 (5 bases). V was cut by 4 bases and J by 1 base, with 17 bases left in between. This CDR3 comprises 17 residues. Per germline, CDR1 KGHDR and CDR2 SFDVKD. The CDR3: CATSERLGQGGTDTQYF. The CDR3, as DNA: TGTGCCACCAGTGAGCGGCTGGGGCAGGGTGGCACAGATACGCAGTATTTT.

This clonotype was observed at least ten times. The V and J genes are TRBV4-2 and TRBJ1-1; possible D gene TRBD1, 6 bases. With 0 bases removed from V and 10 bases from J, the gap between germline ends came to 12 bases. Germline CDR1 reads LGHNA; CDR2 reads YNFKEQ. This CDR3 comprises 13 residues. CDR3 amino acids: CASSQDGGQLAFF. DNA of the CDR3: TGTGCCAGCAGCCAAGATGGGGGGCAGCTAGCTTTCTTT.

This clonotype was picked up many times. The chain is built from TRBV5-1 and TRBJ1-4, with D maybe TRBD1 (5 bases). The CDR3 length is 14 residues. Germline-derived CDR1 and CDR2 are SGHRS and YFSETQ. Trimming stripped 3 bases from V and 8 bases from J, with 14 bases between. The CDR3 DNA follows: TGCGCCAGCAGCTCCTTGGGCGAGGGGGAAAAACTGTTTTTT. Its translation is CASSSLGEGEKLFF.

The J gene is TRBJ1-4, the V gene TRBV12-3 or TRBV12-4, with D hard to call. Trimming left V 2 bases short and J 5 bases short, with 9 bases between. There are 14 residues in the CDR3. The CDR3 region is CASSLRPLNEKLFF. Written as DNA, the CDR3 is TGTGCCAGCAGTTTACGACCTCTAAATGAAAAACTGTTTTTT.

Many counts were recorded for this clonotype. The chain joins TRBV24-1 to TRBJ2-3, with no clear D. Germline values: CDR1 KGHDR, CDR2 SFDVKD. There are 17 residues in the CDR3. Trimming took off 3 bases at V and 2 bases at J, with 17 bases between the two ends. The DNA for the CDR3 is TGTGCCACCAGTGATCCGACCAGAGACGGGTCCACAGATACGCAGTATTTT. This sequence encodes CATSDPTRDGSTDTQYF.

Many counts were recorded for this clonotype. The chain recombines TRBV6-2 or TRBV6-3 with TRBJ1-5, with 12 bases that match TRBD1. The ends lost 0 bases at V and 1 base at J; junction bases unmatched: 10. Germline V gene data show CDR1 as MNHEY and CDR2 as SVGEGT. The CDR3 runs to 20 residues. The CDR3 protein is CASSYSDGTGGGMSNQPQHF. The CDR3 DNA follows: TGTGCCAGCAGTTACTCCGATGGGACAGGGGGCGGGATGAGCAATCAGCCCCAGCATTTT.

The CDR3 reads CSVDLPPSRRETQYF. In DNA form, the CDR3 reads TGCAGCGTTGACCTACCTCCCTCCAGGAGAGAGACCCAGTACTTC. The chain is built from TRBV29-1 and TRBJ2-5; no clear D gene. Deletions cut 3 bases from V and 4 bases from J, with 18 bases between. Germline V gene lookup returns CDR1 SQVTM and CDR2 ANQGSEA. There are 15 residues in the CDR3. Combining the CDR3 with reference TRBV29-1 and TRBJ2-5 gives the whole variable domain SAVISQKPSRDICQRGTSLTIQCQVDSQVTMMFWYRQQPGQSLTLIATANQGSEATYESGFVIDKFPISRPNLTFSTLTVSNMSPEDSSIYLCSVDLPPSRRETQYFGPGTRLLVL.

This clonotype was observed many times. The rearrangement links TRBV10-3 to TRBJ1-6; D gene unclear. Trimming pared 8 bases from V and 7 bases from J, leaving 18 bases between. This CDR3 is built from 15 residues. Germline CDR1 is ENHRY and CDR2 is SYGVKD. For the CDR3, the DNA is TGTGCCATCCGGAGAGGGAATACTCCGAATTCACCCCTCCACTTT. Amino acids: CAIRRGNTPNSPLHF.

The chain couples TRBV12-3 or TRBV12-4 to TRBJ2-5, with D perhaps matching TRBD1 or TRBD2 (5 bases each). V was clipped by 7 bases and J by 9 bases, with 30 bases between them. CDR3 size: 17 residues. DNA of the CDR3: TGTGCCAGCACTTCTTCTCTCGGGACCGCTTTTGGTTGGGCCCAGTACTTC. This codes for CASTSSLGTAFGWAQYF.

The chain joins TRBV7-9 to TRBJ1-2; tentative D call: TRBD1 (5 bases). The length of the CDR3 is 16 residues. V lost 0 bases, J lost 0 bases, and 11 bases lay in between. The V gene's germline CDR1 is SEHNR and CDR2 FQNEAQ (reference sequence). This CDR3 is CASSLAQGTPNYGYTF. DNA of the CDR3: TGTGCCAGCAGCTTAGCGCAAGGGACTCCTAACTATGGCTACACCTTC. Complete variable domain (other parts from reference TRBV7-9 and TRBJ1-2): DTGVSQNPRHKITKRGQNVTFRCDPISEHNRLYWYRQTLGQGPEFLTYFQNEAQLEKSRLLSDRFSAERPKGSFSTLEIQRTEQGDSAMYLCASSLAQGTPNYGYTFGSGTRLTVV.

This clonotype was observed a few times. The chain combines TRBV7-2 with TRBJ2-7; a weak D match, TRBD2 (6 bases). Germline CDR1 and CDR2: SGHTA and FQGNSA. With 3 bases removed from V and 2 bases from J, the gap between germline ends came to 14 bases. This CDR3 has 15 residues. The CDR3 sequence is CASSLRDSPTYEQYF. The CDR3 bases are TGTGCCAGCAGCTTGCGGGATAGCCCAACCTACGAGCAGTACTTC.

In its sample, this clonotype was seen many times. The V gene is TRBV3-1, the J gene TRBJ2-1; 7 positions match TRBD1. The CDR3 consists of 15 residues. V trimming: 4 bases; J trimming: 4 bases; junction bases outside the gene matches: 7. Per the germline V gene, CDR1 is LGHDT and CDR2 is YNNKEL (reference sequence). Here the CDR3 reads CASSPSGTEYNEQFF. The CDR3 DNA reads as TGTGCCAGCAGCCCATCCGGGACAGAATACAATGAGCAGTTCTTC.

The chain joins TRBV11-3 to TRBJ2-3; D unresolved. V lost 5 bases, J lost 0 bases, and 9 bases lay in between. CDR1 is SGHNT, CDR2 YENEEA, per germline. CDR3 size: 14 residues. In nucleotides, the CDR3 is TGTGCCAGCAGCGCCGACGGCAGCACAGATACGCAGTATTTT. Protein: CASSADGSTDTQYF.

The CDR3 region has the DNA TGTGCCAGCAGCCGGGACAGGGGCTTCTCTGGGGCCAACGTCCTGACTTTC. This translates into CASSRDRGFSGANVLTF. The chain uses TRBV2 and TRBJ2-6; 10 nucleotides align to TRBD1. Germline loops: CDR1 SNHLY, CDR2 FYNNEI. CDR3 length equals 17 residues. J was trimmed by 0 bases and V by 6 bases; bases with no gene match: 5.

The V gene is TRBV7-9, the J gene TRBJ1-1, with D possibly TRBD1 on 6 matching bases. This CDR3 region has 13 residues. V lost 4 bases and J 3 bases, leaving 9 bases between the germline ends. Germline CDR1 and CDR2: SEHNR and FQNEAQ (reference sequence). The CDR3 DNA reads TGTGCCAGCAGCTGGGGGGCGGACACTGAAGCTTTCTTT. This gives the protein CASSWGADTEAFF.

This clonotype was counted between two and nine times. The chain links TRBV6-2 or TRBV6-3 to TRBJ2-1; D uncertain. Germline V gene sequence: CDR1 MNHEY, CDR2 SVGEGT. V lost 0 bases to trimming and J lost 7 bases, with 10 bases between them. This CDR3 spans 14 amino acids. The CDR3, as DNA: TGTGCCAGCAGTTACTCGGCAGTAAGAAATGAGCAGTTCTTC. Its protein product is CASSYSAVRNEQFF.

Many counts were recorded for this clonotype. The V call is TRBV28, the J call TRBJ1-5; possibly TRBD1 for D (6 bases). Germline assignment: CDR1 MDHEN and CDR2 SYDVKM. CDR3 length: 15 amino acids. Trimming cost V 5 bases and J 3 bases, with 14 bases left between them. In nucleotides, the CDR3 is TGTGCCAGCAGTCCCCAACAGGGCTACAATCAGCCCCAGCATTTT. This codes for CASSPQQGYNQPQHF.

This clonotype was picked up many times. The chain carries TRBV5-4 and TRBJ2-5, with 10 bases matching TRBD2. There are 15 residues in the CDR3. V was clipped by 5 bases and J by 5 bases; unmatched bases: 9. Germline-derived CDR1 and CDR2 are SGHNT and YYREEE (reference sequence). In nucleotides, the CDR3 is TGTGCCAGCAGTCCTCCCCTAGCGGGAGAGGAGACCCAGTACTTC. This codes for CASSPPLAGEETQYF.

The V and J genes are TRBV2 and TRBJ2-7; weak D call: TRBD1 (6 bases). The germline V gene encodes CDR1 SNHLY and CDR2 FYNNEI. Trimming shortened V by 7 bases and J by 0 bases, and 16 bases separated the two germline ends. The CDR3 is made up of 15 amino acids. In DNA, the CDR3 is TGTGCCAGCACCCGTGGACAGCCCAGCTCCTACGAGCAGTACTTC. This translates into CASTRGQPSSYEQYF.

The chain recombines TRBV7-8 with TRBJ2-3, with D uncertain. The CDR3 totals 13 residues. Trimming cost V 1 base and J 6 bases, with 8 bases left between them. Germline V gene lookup returns CDR1 SGHVS and CDR2 FQNEAQ. CDR3 in DNA: TGTGCCAGCAGCTTAGGTAGTTTGGATACGCAGTATTTT. Amino acids: CASSLGSLDTQYF.

At least ten counts were recorded for this clonotype. The genes are TRBV2 and TRBJ1-5, with D perhaps matching TRBD1 (6 bases). CDR1 and CDR2 (germline): SNHLY, FYNNEI. With 4 bases removed from V and 1 base from J, the gap between germline ends came to 8 bases. This CDR3 has 14 residues. The CDR3, as DNA: TGTGCCAGCAGTGTTCAGGGGAGCAATCAGCCCCAGCATTTT. It is translated as CASSVQGSNQPQHF.

The chain joins TRBV6-2 or TRBV6-3 to TRBJ2-3; D is undetermined. V lost 4 bases and J lost 1, with 12 bases in between. The CDR3 loop spans 15 amino acids. The germline gives CDR1 MNHEY, CDR2 SVGEGT. The CDR3 protein is CASSSPGEGTDTQYF. CDR3 sequence (DNA): TGTGCCAGCAGTTCCCCAGGAGAGGGCACAGATACGCAGTATTTT.

This clonotype was found many times. The rearrangement joins TRBV6-6 to TRBJ1-4, with D tentatively TRBD1 (5 bases). Trimming removed 6 bases from V and 2 bases from J, with 13 bases in between. The CDR3 length is 15 residues. Germline-derived CDR1 and CDR2 are MNHNY and SVGAGI (reference sequence). CDR3 sequence (DNA): TGTGCCAGCAGACCTACAGGCCGTACTAATGAAAAACTGTTTTTT. Amino acids: CASRPTGRTNEKLFF.

At least ten counts were recorded for this clonotype. CDR3 sequence (DNA): TGTGCCAGCAGGAAACCGGGACTAGCGGGAGCCAGCGGGGAGCTGTTTTTT. As protein: CASRKPGLAGASGELFF. The J gene is TRBJ2-2, the V gene TRBV27; 14 bases match TRBD2. V dropped 6 bases and J dropped 7; count of bases not matched to a gene: 10. Looked up from germline, CDR1 is MNHEY and CDR2 is SMNVEV (reference sequence). This CDR3 is built from 17 residues.

The table lists this clonotype with many counts. The chain recombines TRBV7-3 with TRBJ2-1; 7 nucleotides align to TRBD2. The CDR3 runs to 14 residues. Per germline, CDR1 SGHTA and CDR2 FQGTGA. V lost 2 bases to trimming and J lost 8 bases; unmatched junction nucleotides: 6. The CDR3 region is CASSLRAGRDEQFF. DNA of the CDR3: TGTGCCAGCAGCTTACGAGCGGGAAGGGATGAGCAGTTCTTC.

The table lists this clonotype with many counts. This chain uses TRBV10-2 with TRBJ2-7; TRBD2 agrees at 8 bases. V lost 6 bases, J lost 5 bases, and 3 bases stayed unmatched. In germline, CDR1 is WSHSY, CDR2 SAAADI. CDR3 length equals 12 residues. The CDR3 spells CASRDSGDEQYF. The CDR3 DNA reads as TGCGCCAGCAGGGATAGCGGGGACGAGCAGTACTTC.

The chain joins TRBV5-5 to TRBJ2-3; the D is unclear. CDR3 length: 12 residues. Germline V gene data show CDR1 as SGHKS and CDR2 as YYEKEE (reference sequence). The ends were cut back, 4 bases at V and 1 base at J, with 4 bases in the middle. The CDR3 DNA is TGTGCCAGCAGCCCCCGCACAGATACGCAGTATTTT. This codes for CASSPRTDTQYF.

This clonotype was detected a few times. The CDR3 reads CASSTDRVESPLHF. As DNA, the CDR3 is TGCGCCAGCAGCACGGACAGGGTGGAGTCACCCCTCCACTTT. The chain is built from TRBV5-1 and TRBJ1-6, with 8 bases lining up with TRBD1. Germline CDR1 SGHRS, CDR2 YFSETQ. The CDR3 is made up of 14 amino acids. The V segment lost 4 bases and the J segment 10 bases; nucleotides outside the gene matches: 7.

This clonotype came up many times. V usage is TRBV15 and J usage is TRBJ2-5, with D possibly being TRBD1 (6 bases). Trimming took 3 bases from V and 2 from J, leaving 13 bases between them. Germline V gene lookup returns CDR1 LNHNV and CDR2 YYDKDF (reference sequence). The CDR3 extends over 15 amino acids. The CDR3 here is CATSSGPGQQETQYF. The CDR3 DNA follows: TGTGCCACCAGCAGTGGCCCAGGACAGCAAGAGACCCAGTACTTC.

This clonotype was detected many times. The V gene is TRBV5-4, the J gene TRBJ2-2; 8 nucleotides align to TRBD2. The CDR3 is 14 residues long. V was pared by 2 bases and J by 6 bases, with 3 bases of the junction left unmatched. The germline gives CDR1 SGHNT, CDR2 YYREEE (reference sequence). CDR3 in amino acids: CASSFGGRPGELFF. CDR3 sequence (DNA): TGTGCCAGCAGCTTTGGCGGGAGGCCCGGGGAGCTGTTTTTT.